These T cell receptor beta chains were read from a single sample in a study of blood T cells in healthy people across ages. TCRdb passed the 5' RACE reads through MiXCR, listing each CDR3 protein once. Among approximately 800,000 distinct CDR3 sequences, roughly 25% were seen once, and the ten largest hold less than 3.5%. These same records also appear under a second study, on T cells of mothers and their children.

Sequencing used blood. These TCRs come from a boy younger than 18 in good health. CDR3s include the opening cysteine and the closing phenylalanine or tryptophan. D genes are given only for firm matches. Some rows mark clone size as missing; the rest say once, few, many or name a class of expanded clone.

>TRBV4-2|-|-|TRBJ2-5
TGTGCCAGCAGCCAAGGGGAGAGTGGAGAGACCCAGTACTTC
CASSQGESGETQYF
>TRBV5-1|-|-|TRBJ2-5
TGCGCCAGCGGCCTTCATGGGGAGACCCAGTACTTC
CASGLHGETQYF
>TRBV5-5|few|-|TRBJ1-2
TGTGCCAGCAGCTTGCCCGGTGGCTATGGCTACACCTTC
CASSLPGGYGYTF
>TRBV9|-|TRBD1|TRBJ2-7
TGTGCCAGCAGCCCACAGGGGATGAACCACGAGCAGTACTTC
CASSPQGMNHEQYF
>TRBV7-2|few|-|TRBJ1-5
TGTGCCAGCAGCTTAGGGGAGGGACGCTGGCAGCCCCAGCATTTT
CASSLGEGRWQPQHF
>TRBV5-6|-|TRBD1|TRBJ2-5
TGTGCCAGCAGCTGGAAGTACGCAGGGGGAGAGACCCAGTACTTC
CASSWKYAGGETQYF
>TRBV5-1|-|-|TRBJ2-3
TGCGCCAGCAGCTTGTCAAACCCGTCCACAGATACGCAGTATTTT
CASSLSNPSTDTQYF
>TRBV28|many|TRBD1|TRBJ2-7
TGTGCCAGCAGAGAGACAGGGAGCTACGAGCAGTACTTC
CASRETGSYEQYF
>TRBV20-1|once|-|TRBJ1-1
TGCAGTGCTAGAGCACCAGGGGTCGTCACTGAAGCTTTCTTT
CSARAPGVVTEAFF
>TRBV28|-|TRBD2|TRBJ2-1
TGTGCCAGCAGCATACTAGCGGAGAGCTACAATGAGCAGTTCTTC
CASSILAESYNEQFF
>TRBV29-1|few|TRBD1|TRBJ2-7
TGCAGCGCTGGAGGGACAGGGGGTCTTGGCGAGCAGTACTTC
CSAGGTGGLGEQYF
>TRBV21-1|-|-|TRBJ2-5
TGTGCCAGCAGCAACCGCCGGGCCCAAGAGACCCAGTACTTC
CASSNRRAQETQYF
>TRBV3-1|few|TRBD1|TRBJ1-2
TGTGCCAGCAGTCTGACAGGGATAACTGGCTACACCTTC
CASSLTGITGYTF
>TRBV12-3/TRBV12-4|-|TRBD2|TRBJ2-1
TGTGCCAGCAGCATACTAGCGGGGGGGCATAATGAGCAGTTCTTC
CASSILAGGHNEQFF
>TRBV6-2/TRBV6-3|-|-|TRBJ2-3
TGTGCCAGCAGTTACTCGAGTACGCGGCGGGTGCAGTATTTT
CASSYSSTRRVQYF
>TRBV11-2|-|TRBD2|TRBJ2-3
TGTGCCAGCAGCTTAGGACTAGCCCAGAGGACGCAGTATTTT
CASSLGLAQRTQYF
>TRBV7-9|-|TRBD2|TRBJ2-1
TGTGCCAGCAGCTTCGGGACTAGCTATTATGAGCAGTTCTTC
CASSFGTSYYEQFF
>TRBV6-6|few|TRBD1|TRBJ2-2
TGTGCCAGCTTCCCTCAGGGGGACGGGGAGCTGTTTTTT
CASFPQGDGELFF
>TRBV20-1|few|-|TRBJ2-5
TGCAGTGCCCCTCCCACGACGGCAGAGACCCAGTACTTC
CSAPPTTAETQYF
>TRBV20-1|-|-|TRBJ2-4
TGCAGTGCTAGATATGACTCGGGGGACATTCAGTACTTC
CSARYDSGDIQYF
>TRBV25-1|few|-|TRBJ2-1
TGTGCCAGCAGTGAAGAAGCCTACAATGAGCAGTTCTTC
CASSEEAYNEQFF
>TRBV3-1|-|-|TRBJ2-4
TGTGCCAGCAGCCAAGAATTTACGAGCATTCAGTACTTC
CASSQEFTSIQYF
>TRBV2|-|-|TRBJ2-3
TGTGCCAGCAGGGAAATGTTGGCCGTCACTTTGGATACGCAGTATTTT
CASREMLAVTLDTQYF
>TRBV3-1|-|TRBD1|TRBJ1-5
TGTGCCAGCAGCCAAGACCCGGGACAGGGACGGGTTCAGCCCCAGCATTTT
CASSQDPGQGRVQPQHF
>TRBV7-8|few|-|TRBJ1-2
TGTGCCAGCAGCCCGCGGGACACCACTAACTATGGCTACACCTTC
CASSPRDTTNYGYTF
>TRBV12-3/TRBV12-4|-|TRBD1|TRBJ2-7
TGTGCCAGCAGTTTACAGGGGGTCTCCTACGAGCAGTACTTC
CASSLQGVSYEQYF
>TRBV3-1|few|-|TRBJ1-2
TGTGCCAGCAGCCAAATGGACAACTATGGCTACACCTTC
CASSQMDNYGYTF